A single T cell receptor (beta chain) is shown here with its context. This record comes from a study of technical replicates of blood from several donors. Assay used: immunoSEQ multiplex PCR; TCRdb lists only in-frame clones, some missing. Among roughly 82,000 clones listed, roughly 95% were seen once. Per the germline V gene, CDR1 is SNHLY and CDR2 is FYNNEI. The CDR3 covers 15 residues. J lost 4 bases, V lost 6 bases, and 7 bases had no gene match. This chain connects TRBV2 to TRBJ2-1; 9 nucleotides agree with TRBD2. The sequence derives from a human donor in good health. The sequenced sample consisted of T cells isolated from PBMCs. DNA for the CDR3: TGTGCCAGCAGAGCGGGAGGCGGGGCTTACAATGAGCAGTTCTTC. As protein: CASRAGGGAYNEQFF.